Described below is a single TCR beta chain sequence and its context. Patients in Seattle were enrolled during active infection, then followed longitudinally. This CDR3 contains 13 residues. Germline values: CDR1 MDHEN, CDR2 SYDVKM. Between the trimmed V and J ends, which lost 5 bases and 4 bases, there was a span of 9 bases. In the original analysis: Estimation of nucleated cell counts relied on the amplification of reference gene primers. TCRdb's copy holds only in-frame clones and misses some; the assay was immunoSEQ multiplex PCR. V and J calls and clone size come straight from that table; D and trimming were deduced from the DNA. The table has some 170,000 clones, approximately 88% seen once. These data are taken from a study of blood T cell repertoires in COVID-19. Across the whole study: Acute-phase and convalescent COVID-19 samples originated in the United States, Italy and Spain. PBMCs, B-cell-depleted T cells, or T cells provided the cDNA or gDNA that made up the material.

The receptor was derived from a woman aged 40 to 55 with COVID-19, enrolled during active disease. The sample consisted of peripheral blood. The chain has TRBV28 and TRBJ2-1; possible D gene TRBD1, 6 bases. CDR3 protein: CASSPRGYNEQFF. In nucleotides, the CDR3 is TGTGCCAGCAGTCCAAGGGGGTACAATGAGCAGTTCTTC.